The 2 T cell receptor beta chains below come from one sample, sequenced in a study of control samples from healthy donors and cancer patients. Using immunoSEQ multiplex PCR, the repertoire was profiled, and TCRdb retains in-frame clones only, with some absent. The sample has about 85,000 clones, roughly nine tenths seen once; the top ten hold roughly 7.6%. The sample taken for sequencing was blood. The source of these receptors is a woman aged 55-69 years in good health.

This chain joins TRBV28 and TRBJ1-5; TRBD1 is a possible D gene (5 bases). CDR3 size: 17 residues. Germline CDR1 and CDR2: MDHEN and SYDVKM. The ends were cut back, 5 bases at V and 2 bases at J, with 19 bases in the middle. DNA for the CDR3: TGTGCCAGCAGTCTTTCTACGCAGGGACGGCGCAATCAGCCCCAGCATTTT. It codes for CASSLSTQGRRNQPQHF.

The genes are TRBV2 and TRBJ2-7; 7 positions agree with TRBD2. The CDR3 sequence is 14 residues long. V trimming: 4 bases; J trimming: 7 bases; junction bases outside the gene matches: 10. Germline values: CDR1 SNHLY, CDR2 FYNNEI. DNA for the CDR3: TGTGCCAGCAGTGTACAGCGGGGAGTTTCGGAGCAGTACTTC. Encoded protein: CASSVQRGVSEQYF.